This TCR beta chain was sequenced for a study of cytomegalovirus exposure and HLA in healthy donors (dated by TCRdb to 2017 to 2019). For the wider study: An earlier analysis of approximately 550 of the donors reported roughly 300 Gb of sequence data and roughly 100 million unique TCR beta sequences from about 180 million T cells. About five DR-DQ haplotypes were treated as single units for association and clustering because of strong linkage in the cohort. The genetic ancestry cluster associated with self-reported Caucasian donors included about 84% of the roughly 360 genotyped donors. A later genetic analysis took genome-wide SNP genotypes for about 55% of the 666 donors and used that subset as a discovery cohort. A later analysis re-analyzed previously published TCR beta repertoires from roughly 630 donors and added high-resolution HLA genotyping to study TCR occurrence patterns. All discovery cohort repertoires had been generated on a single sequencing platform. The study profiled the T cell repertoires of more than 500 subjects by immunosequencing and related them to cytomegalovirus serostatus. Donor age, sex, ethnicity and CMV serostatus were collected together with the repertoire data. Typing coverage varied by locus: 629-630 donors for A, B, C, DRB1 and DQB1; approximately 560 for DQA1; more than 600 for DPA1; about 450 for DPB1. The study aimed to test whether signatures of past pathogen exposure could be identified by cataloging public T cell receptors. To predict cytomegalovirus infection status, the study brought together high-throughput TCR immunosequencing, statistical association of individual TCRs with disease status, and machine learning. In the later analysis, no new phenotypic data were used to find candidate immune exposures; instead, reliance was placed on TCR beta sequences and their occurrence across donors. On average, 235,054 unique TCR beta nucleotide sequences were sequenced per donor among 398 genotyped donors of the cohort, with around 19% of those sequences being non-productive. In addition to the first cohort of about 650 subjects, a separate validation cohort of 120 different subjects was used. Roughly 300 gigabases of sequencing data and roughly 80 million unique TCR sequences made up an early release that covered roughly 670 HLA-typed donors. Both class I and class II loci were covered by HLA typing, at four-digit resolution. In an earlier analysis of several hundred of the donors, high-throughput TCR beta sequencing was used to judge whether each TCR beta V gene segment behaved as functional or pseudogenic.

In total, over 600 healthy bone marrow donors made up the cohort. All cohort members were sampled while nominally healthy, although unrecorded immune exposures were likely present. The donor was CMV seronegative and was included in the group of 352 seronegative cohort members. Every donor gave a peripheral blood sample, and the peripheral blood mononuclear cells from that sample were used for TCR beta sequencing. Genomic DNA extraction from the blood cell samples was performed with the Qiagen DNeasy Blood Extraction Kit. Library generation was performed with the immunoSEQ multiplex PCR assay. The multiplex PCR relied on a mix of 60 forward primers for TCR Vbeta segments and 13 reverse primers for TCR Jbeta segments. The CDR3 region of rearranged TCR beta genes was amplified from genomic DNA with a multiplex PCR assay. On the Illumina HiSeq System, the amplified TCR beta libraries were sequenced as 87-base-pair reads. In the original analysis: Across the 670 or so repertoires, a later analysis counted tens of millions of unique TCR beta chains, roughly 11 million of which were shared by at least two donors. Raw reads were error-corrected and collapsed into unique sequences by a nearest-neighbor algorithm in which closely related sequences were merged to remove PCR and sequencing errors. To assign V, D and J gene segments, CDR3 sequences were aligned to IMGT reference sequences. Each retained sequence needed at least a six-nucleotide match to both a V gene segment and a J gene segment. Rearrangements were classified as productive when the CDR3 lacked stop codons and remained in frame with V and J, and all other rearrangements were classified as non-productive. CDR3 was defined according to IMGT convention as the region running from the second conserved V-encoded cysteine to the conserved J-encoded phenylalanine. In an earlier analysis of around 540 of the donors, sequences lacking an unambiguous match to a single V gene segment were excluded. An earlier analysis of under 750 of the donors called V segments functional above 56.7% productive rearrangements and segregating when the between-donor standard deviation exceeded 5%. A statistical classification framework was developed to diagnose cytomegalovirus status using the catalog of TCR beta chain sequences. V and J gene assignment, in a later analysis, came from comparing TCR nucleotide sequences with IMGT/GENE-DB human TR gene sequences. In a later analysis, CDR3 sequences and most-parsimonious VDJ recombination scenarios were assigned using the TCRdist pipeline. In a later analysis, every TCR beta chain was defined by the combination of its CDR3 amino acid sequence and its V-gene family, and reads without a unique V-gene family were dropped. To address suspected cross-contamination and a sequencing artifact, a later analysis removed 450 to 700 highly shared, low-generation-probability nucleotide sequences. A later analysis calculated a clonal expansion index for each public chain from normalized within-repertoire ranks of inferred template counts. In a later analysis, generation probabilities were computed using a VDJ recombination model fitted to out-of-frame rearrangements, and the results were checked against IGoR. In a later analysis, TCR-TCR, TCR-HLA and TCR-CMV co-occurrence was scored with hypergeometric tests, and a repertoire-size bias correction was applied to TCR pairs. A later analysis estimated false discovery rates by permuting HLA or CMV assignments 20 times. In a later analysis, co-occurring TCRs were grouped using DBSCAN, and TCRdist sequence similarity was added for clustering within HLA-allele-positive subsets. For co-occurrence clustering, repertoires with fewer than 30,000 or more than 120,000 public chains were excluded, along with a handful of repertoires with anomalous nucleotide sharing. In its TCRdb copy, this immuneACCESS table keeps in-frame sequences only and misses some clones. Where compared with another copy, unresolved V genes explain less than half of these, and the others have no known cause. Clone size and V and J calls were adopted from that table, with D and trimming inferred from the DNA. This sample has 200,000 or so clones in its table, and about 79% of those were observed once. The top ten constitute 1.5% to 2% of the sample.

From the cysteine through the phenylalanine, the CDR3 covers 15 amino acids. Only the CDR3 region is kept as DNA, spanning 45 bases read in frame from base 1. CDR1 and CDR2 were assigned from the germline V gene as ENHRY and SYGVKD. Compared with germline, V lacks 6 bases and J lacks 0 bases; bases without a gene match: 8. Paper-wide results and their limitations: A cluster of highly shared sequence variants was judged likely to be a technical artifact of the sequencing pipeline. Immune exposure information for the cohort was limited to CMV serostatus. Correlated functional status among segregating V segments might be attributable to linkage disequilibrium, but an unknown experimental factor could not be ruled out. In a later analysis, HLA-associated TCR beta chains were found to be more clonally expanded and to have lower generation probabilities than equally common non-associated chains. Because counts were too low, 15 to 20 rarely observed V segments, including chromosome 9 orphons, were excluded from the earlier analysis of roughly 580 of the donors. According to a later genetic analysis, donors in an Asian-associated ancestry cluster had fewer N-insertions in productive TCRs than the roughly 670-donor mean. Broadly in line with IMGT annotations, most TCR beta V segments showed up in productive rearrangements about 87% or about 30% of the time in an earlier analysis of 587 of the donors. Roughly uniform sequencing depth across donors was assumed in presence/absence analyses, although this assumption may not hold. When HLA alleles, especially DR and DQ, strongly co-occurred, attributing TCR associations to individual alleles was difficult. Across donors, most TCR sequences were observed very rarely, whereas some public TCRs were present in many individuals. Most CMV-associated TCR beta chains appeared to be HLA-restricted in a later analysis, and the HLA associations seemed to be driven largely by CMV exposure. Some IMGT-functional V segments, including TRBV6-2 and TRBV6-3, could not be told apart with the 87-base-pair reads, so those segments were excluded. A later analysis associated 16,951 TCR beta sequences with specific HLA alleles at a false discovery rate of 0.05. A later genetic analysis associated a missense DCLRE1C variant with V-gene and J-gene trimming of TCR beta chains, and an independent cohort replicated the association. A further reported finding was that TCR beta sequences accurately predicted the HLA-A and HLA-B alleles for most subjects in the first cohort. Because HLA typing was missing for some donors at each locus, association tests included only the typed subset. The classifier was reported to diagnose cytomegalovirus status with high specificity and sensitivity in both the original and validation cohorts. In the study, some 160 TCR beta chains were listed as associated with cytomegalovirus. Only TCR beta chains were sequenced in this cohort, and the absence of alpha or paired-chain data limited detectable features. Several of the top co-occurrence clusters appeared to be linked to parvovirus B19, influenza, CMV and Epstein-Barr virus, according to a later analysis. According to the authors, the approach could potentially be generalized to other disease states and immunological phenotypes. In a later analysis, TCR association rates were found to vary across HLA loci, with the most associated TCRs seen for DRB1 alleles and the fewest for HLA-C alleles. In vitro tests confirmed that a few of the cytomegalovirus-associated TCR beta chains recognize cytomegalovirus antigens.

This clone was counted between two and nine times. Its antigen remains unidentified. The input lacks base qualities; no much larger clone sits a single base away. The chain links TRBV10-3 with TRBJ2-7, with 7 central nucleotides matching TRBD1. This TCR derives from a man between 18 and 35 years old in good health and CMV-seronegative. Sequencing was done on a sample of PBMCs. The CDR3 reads CAIRAETGSSYEQYF. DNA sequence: TGTGCCATCAGAGCTGAGACAGGGAGCTCCTACGAGCAGTACTTC.